The 8 T cell receptor beta chains below come from one sample, sequenced in a study of blood T cells in healthy people across ages. A second PCR, run for roughly 7 to 11 cycles, used a sample-barcoded 5' primer plus a J-beta primer mix. TCRdb itself ran the 5' RACE reads through MiXCR, one entry per CDR3 protein. The table includes 1.5 million or so distinct CDR3 sequences, approximately 42% detected once. Sequences were obtained from blood. The receptor source for this set is a woman aged 18-29 years in good health.

The sample holds a few counts of this clonotype. The rearrangement uses TRBV4-1 and TRBJ2-5; D not resolved. The CDR3 covers 15 residues. Trimming took off 0 bases at V and 5 bases at J, with 13 bases between the two ends. Germline V gene data show CDR1 as MGHRA and CDR2 as YSYEKL. The CDR3 protein is CASSQETWVDETQYF. CDR3 bases: TGCGCCAGCAGCCAAGAGACCTGGGTTGATGAGACCCAGTACTTC.

This chain joins TRBV11-2 and TRBJ2-2; D may be TRBD1 or TRBD2 (5 bases each). CDR1 is SGHAT, CDR2 FQNNGV, per germline. The CDR3 loop spans 15 amino acids. V gave up 5 bases and J gave up 4 bases, with 14 bases separating them. This CDR3 reads CASSPGTLSTGELFF. Here the CDR3 DNA reads TGTGCCAGCAGCCCTGGGACCTTGAGCACCGGGGAGCTGTTTTTT.

This clonotype was observed at least ten times. The rearrangement links TRBV21-1 to TRBJ2-1; TRBD2, as called in the table, went unchecked against the DNA. TRBV21-1 is designated a pseudogene. The CDR3 length is 17 residues. The CDR3 nucleotides are TGTGCCAGCAGACAATATTCGGGACTAGCGGTTTACAATGAGCAGTTCTTC. It specifies CASRQYSGLAVYNEQFF.

This rearrangement joins TRBV6-1 to TRBJ2-7; D is perhaps TRBD2 (6 bases). In germline, CDR1 is MNHNS, CDR2 SASEGT. Trimming cost V 6 bases and J 2 bases, with 11 bases left between them. This CDR3 region has 13 residues. CDR3 sequence: CASRAGPAYEQYF. The CDR3 DNA is TGTGCCAGCAGAGCGGGTCCGGCCTACGAGCAGTACTTC.

The CDR3 protein is CASSELPRQSPLHF. For the CDR3, the DNA is TGTGCCAGCAGTGAATTGCCCAGACAATCACCCCTCCACTTT. The chain links TRBV6-1 to TRBJ1-6; D gene unclear. Trimming took 2 bases from V and 10 from J, leaving 12 bases between them. The CDR3 is 14 residues long. The germline CDR1 and CDR2 sequences are MNHNS and SASEGT.

This clonotype has just a few counts. The V call is TRBV7-7, the J call TRBJ2-1; perhaps TRBD2 as D (6 bases). This CDR3 has 13 residues. V gave up 3 bases and J gave up 10 bases, with 13 bases separating them. CDR1 and CDR2 from the germline V gene are SSHAT and FNYEAQ (reference sequence). The CDR3 nucleotides read TGTGCCAGCAGCTTTAATATGGCGGGAGAGCAGTTCTTC. Translated: CASSFNMAGEQFF.

This clonotype was picked up a small number of times. This chain links TRBV20-1 with TRBJ2-7; no clear D gene. The germline CDR1 and CDR2 sequences are DFQATT and SNEGSKA (reference sequence). The CDR3 is 13 amino acids. Trimming left V 3 bases short and J 4 bases short, with 13 bases between. CDR3 coding DNA: TGCAGTGCTAGCGAATCTGGGCCTTACGAGCAGTACTTC. Its protein is CSASESGPYEQYF.

This clonotype has more than one count but fewer than ten. The chain recombines TRBV20-1 with TRBJ2-3; 9 bases line up with TRBD2. The CDR3 spans 12 residues. V lost 7 bases, J lost 6 bases, and 5 bases stayed unmatched. Germline V lookup: CDR1 DFQATT, CDR2 SNEGSKA (reference sequence). As DNA, the CDR3 is TGCAGTGTTCTAGCGGGAATGGATACGCAGTATTTT. Encoded protein: CSVLAGMDTQYF.